This T cell receptor (beta chain) was profiled in a study of chemoradiotherapy in HPV16-positive cancers. A word on this clone: Its antigen is as yet unknown.

Study-level results: Functional assays defining HPV-specific T cells used only a couple of HPV16-positive patients. For HPV16-positive patients, expanding HPV-responsive T cells associated with longer recurrence-free survival. Non-HPV-specific T cells did not expand in tumors during treatment, whereas candidate HPV-specific clones and E7-related motifs did.

Over chemoradiotherapy, repertoires were sampled more than once. In germline, CDR1 is SEHNR, CDR2 FQNEAQ (reference sequence). The germline V and J ends were trimmed by 0 bases and 7 bases, with 10 bases remaining between them. CDR3 size: 14 residues. Libraries were prepared by immunoSEQ multiplex PCR; TCRdb keeps only in-frame clonotypes and omits some of them. Among tens of thousands of clones listed, roughly 66% were seen once. The chain recombines TRBV7-9 with TRBJ1-5; TRBD1 is a possible D gene (5 bases). Sample acquisition took place from a patient who underwent chemoradiotherapy. This clonotype was sampled from a human donor with HPV-associated anogenital cancer. In nucleotides, the CDR3 is TGTGCCAGCAGCTTAGCGGGGGACGGACAGCCCCAGCATTTT. Translation gives CASSLAGDGQPQHF. The complete variable domain, with remaining parts taken from reference TRBV7-9 and TRBJ1-5, reads DTGVSQNPRHKITKRGQNVTFRCDPISEHNRLYWYRQTLGQGPEFLTYFQNEAQLEKSRLLSDRFSAERPKGSFSTLEIQRTEQGDSAMYLCASSLAGDGQPQHFGDGTRLSIL.